The 3 T cell receptor beta chains listed next were all sequenced from one sample in a study of shared clonotypes between healthy human individuals. Only in-frame clones appear in the TCRdb table, and some are missing; sequencing was by immunoSEQ multiplex PCR. Found here are 2 million or so clones, about 94% of them singletons; the top ten hold 0.9% to 1.4%. Positively selected for CCR7, the CD45RO-negative cells used as naive CD8 cells excluded terminally differentiated effector memory CD45RA+ cells. Sequencing input: naive CD8+ T cells sorted from blood. These receptors came from a man aged 18 to 29 in good health.

The chain is built from TRBV2 and TRBJ2-7, with 9 bases identical to TRBD2. Germline V lookup: CDR1 SNHLY, CDR2 FYNNEI. V trimming: 3 bases; J trimming: 1 base; junction bases outside the gene matches: 13. This CDR3 is 18 amino acids long. CDR3 bases: TGTGCCAGCAGTGAGGTGGGAGGTAGCGGGAGTATTTCCTACGAGCAGTACTTC. This sequence encodes CASSEVGGSGSISYEQYF.

V and J are TRBV5-4 and TRBJ1-2; TRBD1 is a possible D gene (6 bases). The germline CDR1 and CDR2 sequences are SGHNT and YYREEE (reference sequence). V was cut by 0 bases and J by 5 bases, with 14 bases left in between. The CDR3 consists of 15 residues. The CDR3: CASSLVGGPGYGYTF. The CDR3 DNA follows: TGTGCCAGCAGCTTGGTTGGGGGGCCAGGTTATGGCTACACCTTC.

This chain links TRBV7-9 with TRBJ2-6, with D perhaps matching TRBD2 (5 bases). The V gene lost 5 bases and the J gene lost 0 bases, with 14 bases spanning the gap. The length of the CDR3 is 17 residues. Germline loops: CDR1 SEHNR, CDR2 FQNEAQ (reference sequence). Here the CDR3 reads CASSPPSGSSGANVLTF. CDR3 in DNA: TGTGCCAGCAGCCCGCCCTCGGGGAGCTCTGGGGCCAACGTCCTGACTTTC.